A single sample is the source of the 14 T cell receptor beta chains below, sequenced in a study of T cell clonality in common variable immunodeficiency. Points from the study as a whole: In common variable immunodeficiency, TCR beta chains reportedly carried fewer deletions and N-nucleotide insertions.

The antigens these receptors bind are not known. The data were produced by immunoSEQ multiplex PCR, yet TCRdb's version contains in-frame clones alone and is incomplete. The sample totals some 15,000 clones; its top ten clones hold roughly 4.4%. The sequenced material came from peripheral blood mononuclear cells. The receptors were sampled from a human donor with common variable immunodeficiency.

On this clone: Read coverage stops 3 residues before the CDR3 terminus; the germline J gene supplies the remainder. The genes are TRBV5-5 and TRBJ2-1; TRBD1 aligns across 7 bases. This CDR3 contains 14 residues. J was trimmed by 7 bases and V by 0 bases; bases with no gene match: 4. Per the germline V gene, CDR1 is SGHKS and CDR2 is YYEKEE (reference sequence). The sequenced CDR3 bases are TGTGCCAGCAGCTTGGCGGCAGGGGGAAATGAG. Its translation: CASSLAAGGNE. The entire CDR3 protein reads CASSLAAGGNEQFF.

Regarding this clone: With the read ending 3 residues before the CDR3 end, the germline J gene is used to fill in that end. The chain carries TRBV7-8 and TRBJ1-3; 9 bases align to TRBD1. This CDR3 spans 17 amino acids. V was pared by 4 bases and J by 1 base, with 8 bases of the junction left unmatched. The germline CDR1 and CDR2 sequences are SGHVS and FQNEAQ. The chain's CDR3 is CASSYGTGWGSGNTIYF. The CDR3 bases that were read are TGTGCCAGCAGCTATGGGACAGGGTGGGGGTCTGGAAACACC.

As for this clone: Read coverage stops 3 residues before the CDR3 terminus; the germline J gene supplies the remainder. J is TRBJ1-5 and V is TRBV20-1; 10 bases map to TRBD1. V trimming: 7 bases; J trimming: 2 bases; junction bases outside the gene matches: 5. CDR1 is DFQATT and CDR2 is SNEGSKA in the germline V gene (reference sequence). The CDR3 covers 14 residues. CDR3 bases read: TGCAGTGGACAGGGGGCGGTTGGCAATCAGCCC. Its translation is CSGQGAVGNQP. The entire CDR3 protein is CSGQGAVGNQPQHF.

Concerning this clone: The read terminates 3 residues ahead of where the CDR3 ends, so the germline J gene completes it. This chain uses TRBV20-1 with TRBJ2-3; 11 bases are shared with TRBD2. Germline CDR1 is DFQATT and CDR2 is SNEGSKA (reference sequence). Trimming removed 3 bases from V and 4 bases from J; junction bases left unmatched: 12. The CDR3 is made up of 17 amino acids. The CDR3: CSASGPSGRMFADTQYF. The sequenced part of the CDR3 DNA is TGCAGTGCTAGTGGCCCTAGCGGGAGGATGTTTGCAGATACG.

To note about this clone: The read gets to within 3 residues of the CDR3 end, and the germline J gene fills in the rest. The chain recombines TRBV7-3 with TRBJ2-6; D is possibly TRBD2 (5 bases). The germline V gene has CDR1 SGHTA and CDR2 FQGTGA. The ends were cut back, 5 bases at V and 4 bases at J, with 6 bases in the middle. There are 13 residues in the CDR3. The sequenced part of the CDR3 DNA is TGTGCCAGCAGCCCTAGCGGGGCCAACGTC. It specifies CASSPSGANV. The complete CDR3 protein is CASSPSGANVLTF.

In regard to this clone: Read sequence stops 3 residues before the CDR3 end, and the germline J gene provides the missing end. V gene TRBV19 combines with J gene TRBJ2-1, with 8 bases fitting TRBD1. J lost 9 bases, V lost 8 bases, and 12 bases had no gene match. Germline loops: CDR1 LNHDA, CDR2 SQIVND (reference sequence). This CDR3 is 14 amino acids long. The DNA read from the CDR3 is TGTGCCAGTCCGCCGGGACAGGCCATACGTGAG. Encoded protein: CASPPGQAIRE. The complete CDR3 sequence is CASPPGQAIREQFF. Looking up the rest from reference TRBV19 and TRBJ2-1 gives the full variable domain: DGGITQSPKYLFRKEGQNVTLSCEQNLNHDAMYWYRQDPGQGLRLIYYSQIVNDFQKGDIAEGYSVSREKKESFPLTVTSAQKNPTAFYLCASPPGQAIREQFFGPGTRLTVL.

About this clone itself: The read gets to within 3 residues of the CDR3 end, and the germline J gene fills in the rest. The chain carries TRBV30 and TRBJ2-7, with 8 bases lining up with TRBD1. The germline gives CDR1 GTSNPN, CDR2 SVGIG (reference sequence). With 5 bases clipped from V and 3 bases from J, the junction kept 3 bases outside the gene matches. CDR3 size: 12 residues. The sequenced CDR3 bases are TGTGCCTGGGGACAGGGCAACTACGAG. Translating gives CAWGQGNYE. The complete CDR3 sequence is CAWGQGNYEQYF.

Regarding this clone: Read data end 3 residues before the CDR3 end; the end is taken from the germline J gene. The V and J genes are TRBV7-6 and TRBJ1-1; D is ambiguous. The CDR3 loop spans 16 amino acids. Germline assignment: CDR1 SGHVS and CDR2 FNYEAQ. Trimming took 1 base from V and 2 from J, leaving 14 bases between them. CDR3 bases read: TGTGCCAGCAGCTTAGATCGGCCAGCGGTTAACACTGAA. It codes for CASSLDRPAVNTE. The full CDR3 sequence reads CASSLDRPAVNTEAFF.

Comment on this clone: Coverage ceases 3 residues before the CDR3 finishes, and the germline J gene fills in the end. This chain links TRBV19 with TRBJ2-7, with a possible D match to TRBD2 (6 bases). Germline lookup yields CDR1 LNHDA and CDR2 SQIVND (reference sequence). The V gene lost 1 base and the J gene lost 4 bases, with 14 bases spanning the gap. This CDR3 comprises 15 residues. The DNA read from the CDR3 is TGTGCCAGTAGTATAGTTCCGAGGGGAGGATACGAG. Translation: CASSIVPRGGYE. The entire CDR3 sequence reads CASSIVPRGGYEQYF.

This clone is classed as medium-sized by frequency. The part of the CDR3 DNA that was read is TGTGCTAGTGGTTTGGGACTAGAGAACGGCGAG. This gives the protein CASGLGLENGE. In full, the CDR3 is CASGLGLENGEQYF. The chain joins TRBV12-5 to TRBJ2-7; possibly TRBD2 for D (6 bases). The observed sequence ends 3 residues before the CDR3 terminus, with the missing tail filled in from the germline J gene. From germline, CDR1 is LGHNT and CDR2 FRNRAP. The CDR3 sequence is 14 residues long. V gave up 1 base and J gave up 6 bases, with 13 bases separating them. Variable domain in full (rest from reference TRBV12-5 and TRBJ2-7): DARVTQTPRHKVTEMGQEVTMRCQPILGHNTVFWYRQTMMQGLELLAYFRNRAPLDDSGMPKDRFSAEMPDATLATLKIQPSEPRDSAVYFCASGLGLENGEQYFGPGTRLTVT.

Regarding this clone: From the germline J gene comes the end of the CDR3, since the read stops 3 residues before it. The chain recombines TRBV19 with TRBJ1-2, with 8 bases fitting TRBD1. The CDR3 extends over 14 amino acids. Germline V CDR1 and CDR2: LNHDA, SQIVND (reference sequence). This CDR3 is CASALRQGPQGYTF. The part of the CDR3 DNA that was read is TGTGCCAGTGCCTTACGACAGGGGCCCCAGGGC. Based on the CDR3 plus reference TRBV19 and TRBJ1-2, the full variable domain is DGGITQSPKYLFRKEGQNVTLSCEQNLNHDAMYWYRQDPGQGLRLIYYSQIVNDFQKGDIAEGYSVSREKKESFPLTVTSAQKNPTAFYLCASALRQGPQGYTFGSGTRLTVV.

Points on this clone: The read ends 3 residues early relative to the CDR3; the germline J gene fills the gap. V gene TRBV20-1 combines with J gene TRBJ1-1, with D unresolved. V was shortened by 1 base and J by 7 bases, with 19 bases between the two germline ends. Germline V gene sequence: CDR1 DFQATT, CDR2 SNEGSKA (reference sequence). The CDR3 length is 15 residues. CDR3 sequence: CSARALLGFSVEAFF. CDR3 DNA (partial): TGCAGTGCTAGAGCTCTCCTCGGGTTTTCGGTTGAA.

On this clone: Read coverage stops 3 residues before the CDR3 terminus; the germline J gene supplies the remainder. V is TRBV10-3 and J is TRBJ1-6; possible D gene TRBD1, 6 bases. Germline CDR1 is ENHRY and CDR2 is SYGVKD. Between the trimmed V and J ends, which lost 2 bases and 6 bases, there was a span of 14 bases. The CDR3 has 16 residues. The sequenced part of the CDR3 DNA is TGTGCCATCAGTGAGGGGGCTTACAGGGCTAATTCACCC. Translation gives CAISEGAYRANSP. The CDR3 reads in full as CAISEGAYRANSPLHF.

As for this clone: The read falls 3 residues short of the CDR3 end, and the missing part is taken from the germline J gene. The chain employs TRBV2 and TRBJ1-5; D not certain. The germline V and J ends were trimmed by 8 bases and 1 base, with 9 bases remaining between them. There are 13 residues in the CDR3. The V gene's germline CDR1 is SNHLY and CDR2 FYNNEI. This CDR3 is CASLGSSNQPQHF. The part of the CDR3 DNA that was read is TGTGCCAGCCTAGGAAGCAGCAATCAGCCC.